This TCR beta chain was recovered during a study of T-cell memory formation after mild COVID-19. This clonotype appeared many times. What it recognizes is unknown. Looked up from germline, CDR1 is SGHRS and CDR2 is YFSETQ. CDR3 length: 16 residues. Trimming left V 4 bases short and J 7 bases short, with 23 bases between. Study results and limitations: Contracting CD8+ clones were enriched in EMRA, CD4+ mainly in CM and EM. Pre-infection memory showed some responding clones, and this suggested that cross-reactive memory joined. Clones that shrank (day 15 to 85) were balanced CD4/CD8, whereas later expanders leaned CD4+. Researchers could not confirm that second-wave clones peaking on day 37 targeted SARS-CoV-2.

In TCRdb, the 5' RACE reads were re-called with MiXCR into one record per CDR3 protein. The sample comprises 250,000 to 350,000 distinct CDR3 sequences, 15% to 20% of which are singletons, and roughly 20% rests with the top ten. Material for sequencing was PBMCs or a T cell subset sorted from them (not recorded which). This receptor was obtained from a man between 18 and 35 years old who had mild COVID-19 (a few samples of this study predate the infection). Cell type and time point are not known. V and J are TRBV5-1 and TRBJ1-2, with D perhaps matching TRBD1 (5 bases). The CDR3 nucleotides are TGCGCCAGCAGCCGGGGAGACCGCGACAGAGCCGGTGGCTACACCTTC. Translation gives CASSRGDRDRAGGYTF.